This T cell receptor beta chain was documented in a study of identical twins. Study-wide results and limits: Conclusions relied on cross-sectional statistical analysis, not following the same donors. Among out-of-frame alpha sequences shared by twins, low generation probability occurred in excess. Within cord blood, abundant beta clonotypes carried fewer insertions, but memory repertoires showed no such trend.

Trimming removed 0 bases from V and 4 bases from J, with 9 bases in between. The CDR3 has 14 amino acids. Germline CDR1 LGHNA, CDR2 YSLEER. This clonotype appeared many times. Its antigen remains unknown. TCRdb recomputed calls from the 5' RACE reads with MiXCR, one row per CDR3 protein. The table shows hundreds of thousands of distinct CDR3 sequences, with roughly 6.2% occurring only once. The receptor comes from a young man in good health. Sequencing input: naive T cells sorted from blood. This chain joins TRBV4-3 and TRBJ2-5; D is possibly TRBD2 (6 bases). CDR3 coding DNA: TGCGCCAGCAGCCAAGAGGAGGGTCCAGAGACCCAGTACTTC. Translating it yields CASSQEEGPETQYF.